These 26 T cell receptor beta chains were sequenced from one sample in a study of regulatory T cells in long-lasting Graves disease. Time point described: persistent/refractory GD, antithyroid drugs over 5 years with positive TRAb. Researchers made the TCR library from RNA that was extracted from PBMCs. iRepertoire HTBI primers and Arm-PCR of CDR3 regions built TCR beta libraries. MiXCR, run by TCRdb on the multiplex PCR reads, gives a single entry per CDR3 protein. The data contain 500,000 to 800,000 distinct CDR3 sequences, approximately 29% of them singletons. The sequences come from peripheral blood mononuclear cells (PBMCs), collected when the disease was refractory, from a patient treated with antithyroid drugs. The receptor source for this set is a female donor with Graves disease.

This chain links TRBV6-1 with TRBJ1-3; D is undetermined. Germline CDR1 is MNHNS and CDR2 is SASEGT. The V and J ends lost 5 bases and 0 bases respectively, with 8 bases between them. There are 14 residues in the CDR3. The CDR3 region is CASSRTISGNTIYF. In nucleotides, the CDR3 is TGTGCCAGCAGTCGGACGATCTCTGGAAACACCATATATTTT.

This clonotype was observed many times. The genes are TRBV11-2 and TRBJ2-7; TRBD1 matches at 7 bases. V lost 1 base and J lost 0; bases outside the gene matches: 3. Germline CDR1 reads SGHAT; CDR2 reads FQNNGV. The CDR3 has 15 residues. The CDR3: CASSLAGDSSYEQYF. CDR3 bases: TGTGCCAGCAGCTTAGCAGGGGACAGCTCCTACGAGCAGTACTTC.

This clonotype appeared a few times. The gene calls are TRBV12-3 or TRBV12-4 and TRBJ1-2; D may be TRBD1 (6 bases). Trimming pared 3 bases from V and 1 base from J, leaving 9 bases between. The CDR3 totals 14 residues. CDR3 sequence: CASSFQGLNYGYTF. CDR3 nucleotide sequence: TGTGCCAGCAGTTTTCAGGGGCTTAACTATGGCTACACCTTC.

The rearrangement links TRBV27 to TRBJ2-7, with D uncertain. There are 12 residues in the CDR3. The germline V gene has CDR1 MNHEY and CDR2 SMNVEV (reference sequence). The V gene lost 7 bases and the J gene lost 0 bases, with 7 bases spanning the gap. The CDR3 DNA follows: TGTGCCAGCAAATCTTTCTCCTACGAGCAGTACTTC. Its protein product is CASKSFSYEQYF.

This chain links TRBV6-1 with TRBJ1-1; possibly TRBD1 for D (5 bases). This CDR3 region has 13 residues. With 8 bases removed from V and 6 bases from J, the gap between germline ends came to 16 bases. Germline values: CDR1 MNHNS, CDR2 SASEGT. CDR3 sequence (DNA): TGTGCCAGCGCCCCGGGCAGGGCGGCTGAAGCTTTCTTT. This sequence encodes CASAPGRAAEAFF.

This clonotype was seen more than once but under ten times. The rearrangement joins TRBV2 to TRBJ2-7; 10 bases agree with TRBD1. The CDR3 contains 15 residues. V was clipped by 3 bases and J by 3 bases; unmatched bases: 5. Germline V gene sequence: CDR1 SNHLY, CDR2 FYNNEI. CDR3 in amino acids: CASSELGQGDYEQYF. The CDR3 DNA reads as TGTGCCAGCAGTGAGTTAGGACAGGGGGACTACGAGCAGTACTTC.

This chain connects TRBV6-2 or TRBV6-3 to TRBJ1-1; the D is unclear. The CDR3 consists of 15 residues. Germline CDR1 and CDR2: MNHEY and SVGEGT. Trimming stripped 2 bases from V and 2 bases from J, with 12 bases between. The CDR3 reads CASSYDGRPNTEAFF. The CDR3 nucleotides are TGTGCCAGCAGTTACGATGGACGGCCAAACACTGAAGCTTTCTTT.

The CDR3 sequence: CASSLARTTYEQYF. Here the CDR3 DNA reads TGTGCCAGCAGCTTAGCTAGGACAACATACGAGCAGTACTTC. The V and J genes are TRBV7-9 and TRBJ2-7; a weak D match, TRBD1 (5 bases). With 0 bases removed from V and 4 bases from J, the gap between germline ends came to 10 bases. Germline CDR1 reads SEHNR; CDR2 reads FQNEAQ (reference sequence). The CDR3 is 14 residues long.

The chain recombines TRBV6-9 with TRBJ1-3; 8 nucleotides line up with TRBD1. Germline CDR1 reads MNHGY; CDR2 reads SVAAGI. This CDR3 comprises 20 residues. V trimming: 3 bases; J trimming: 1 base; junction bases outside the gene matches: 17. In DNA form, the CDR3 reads TGTGCCAGCAGTTACCAGGCATTCAGGGGGCGGGGTCTTTCTGGAAACACCATATATTTT. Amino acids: CASSYQAFRGRGLSGNTIYF.

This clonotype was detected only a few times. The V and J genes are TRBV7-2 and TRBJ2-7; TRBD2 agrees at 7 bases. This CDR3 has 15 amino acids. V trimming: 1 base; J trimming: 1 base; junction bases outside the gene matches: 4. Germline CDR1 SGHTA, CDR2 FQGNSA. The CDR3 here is CASSLGRTSSYEQYF. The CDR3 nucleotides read TGTGCCAGCAGCTTAGGGAGGACTAGTTCCTACGAGCAGTACTTC.

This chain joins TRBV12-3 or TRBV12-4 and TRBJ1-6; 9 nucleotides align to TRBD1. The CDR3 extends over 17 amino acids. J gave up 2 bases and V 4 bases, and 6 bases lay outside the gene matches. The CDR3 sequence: CASSSGTGKAYNSPLHF. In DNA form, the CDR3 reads TGTGCCAGCAGTTCGGGGACAGGGAAGGCCTATAATTCACCCCTCCACTTT.

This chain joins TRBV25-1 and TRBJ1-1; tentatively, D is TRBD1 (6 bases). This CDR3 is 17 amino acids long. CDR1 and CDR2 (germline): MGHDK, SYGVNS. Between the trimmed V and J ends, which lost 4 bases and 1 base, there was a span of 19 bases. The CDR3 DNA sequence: TGTGCCAGCAGTGCTAACAGGGTTGGAATGTGGAACACTGAAGCTTTCTTT. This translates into CASSANRVGMWNTEAFF. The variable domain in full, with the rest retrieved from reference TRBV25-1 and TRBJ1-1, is EADIYQTPRYLVIGTGKKITLECSQTMGHDKMYWYQQDPGMELHLIHYSYGVNSTEKGDLSSESTVSRIRTEHFPLTLESARPSHTSQYLCASSANRVGMWNTEAFFGQGTRLTVV.

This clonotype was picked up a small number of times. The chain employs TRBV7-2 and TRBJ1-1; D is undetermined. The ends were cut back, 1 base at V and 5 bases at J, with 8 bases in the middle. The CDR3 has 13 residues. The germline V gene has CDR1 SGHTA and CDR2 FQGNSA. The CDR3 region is CASSLGVRTEAFF. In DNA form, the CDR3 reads TGTGCCAGCAGCTTAGGCGTCCGAACTGAAGCTTTCTTT.

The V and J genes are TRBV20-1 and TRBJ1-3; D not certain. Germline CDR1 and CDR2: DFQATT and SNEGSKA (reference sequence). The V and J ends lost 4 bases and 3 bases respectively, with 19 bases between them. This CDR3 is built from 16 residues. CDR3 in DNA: TGCAGTGCTAACCCGACGACCGTGGTGGGTGGAAACACCATATATTTT. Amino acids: CSANPTTVVGGNTIYF.

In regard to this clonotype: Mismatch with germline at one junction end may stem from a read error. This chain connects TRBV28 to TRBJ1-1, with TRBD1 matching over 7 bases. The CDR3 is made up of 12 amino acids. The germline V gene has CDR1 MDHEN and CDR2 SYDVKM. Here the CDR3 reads CASRSGTAKALF. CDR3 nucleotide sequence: TGTGCCAGCAGATCCGGGACAGCCAAAGCTTTATTT.

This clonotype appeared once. The CDR3 sequence is CASSFGQGVGYTF. DNA of the CDR3: TGTGCCAGCAGTTTTGGACAGGGAGTTGGCTACACCTTC. This chain uses TRBV12-3 or TRBV12-4 with TRBJ1-2; 8 bases line up with TRBD1. J was trimmed by 7 bases and V by 3 bases; bases with no gene match: 4. The CDR3 has 13 amino acids.

The DNA of the CDR3 is TGCAGTGCTAGAAAGGGGAGATTGGAAAAACTGTTTTTT. Its translation: CSARKGRLEKLFF. The chain joins TRBV20-1 to TRBJ1-4, with TRBD1 as a possible D gene (5 bases). The CDR3 extends over 13 amino acids. CDR1 and CDR2 from the germline V gene are DFQATT and SNEGSKA (reference sequence). Trimming cost V 2 bases and J 8 bases, with 12 bases left between them.

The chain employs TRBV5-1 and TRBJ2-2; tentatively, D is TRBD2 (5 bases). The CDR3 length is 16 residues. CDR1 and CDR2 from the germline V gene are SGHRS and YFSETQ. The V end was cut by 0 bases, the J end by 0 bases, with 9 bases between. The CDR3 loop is CASSLGGLSNTGELFF. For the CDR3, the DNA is TGCGCCAGCAGCTTGGGCGGGCTTTCGAACACCGGGGAGCTGTTTTTT.

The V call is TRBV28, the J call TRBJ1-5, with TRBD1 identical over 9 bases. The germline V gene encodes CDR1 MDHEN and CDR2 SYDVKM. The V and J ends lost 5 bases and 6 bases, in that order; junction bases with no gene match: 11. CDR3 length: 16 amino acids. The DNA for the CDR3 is TGTGCCAGCAGTACCCATCAGGGACAGGGCGGTCAGCCCCAGCATTTT. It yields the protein CASSTHQGQGGQPQHF.

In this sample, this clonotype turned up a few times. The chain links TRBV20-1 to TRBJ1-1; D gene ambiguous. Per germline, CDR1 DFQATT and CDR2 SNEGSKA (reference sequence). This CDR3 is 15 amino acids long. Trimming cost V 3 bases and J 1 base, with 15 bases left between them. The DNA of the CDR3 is TGCAGTGCTAGTCAACCGACCAACCCGAACACTGAAGCTTTCTTT. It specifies CSASQPTNPNTEAFF.

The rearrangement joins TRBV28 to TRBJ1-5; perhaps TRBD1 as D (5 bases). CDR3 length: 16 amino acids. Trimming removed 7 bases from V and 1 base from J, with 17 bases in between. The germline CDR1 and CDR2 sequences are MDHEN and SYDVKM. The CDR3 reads CASINPGPVSNQPQHF. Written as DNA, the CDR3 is TGTGCCAGCATTAACCCGGGGCCGGTGAGCAATCAGCCCCAGCATTTT.

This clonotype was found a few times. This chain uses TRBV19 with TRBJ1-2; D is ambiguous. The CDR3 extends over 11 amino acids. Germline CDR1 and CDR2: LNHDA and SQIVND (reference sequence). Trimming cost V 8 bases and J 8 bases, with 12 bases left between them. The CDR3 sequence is CASRWGIGYTF. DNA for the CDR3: TGTGCCAGTCGGTGGGGTATCGGCTACACCTTC.

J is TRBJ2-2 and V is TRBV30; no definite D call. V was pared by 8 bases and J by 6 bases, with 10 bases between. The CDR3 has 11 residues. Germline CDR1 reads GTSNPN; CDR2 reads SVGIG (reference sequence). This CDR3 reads CARAESGELFF. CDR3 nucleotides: TGTGCCCGGGCGGAGTCCGGGGAGCTGTTTTTT.

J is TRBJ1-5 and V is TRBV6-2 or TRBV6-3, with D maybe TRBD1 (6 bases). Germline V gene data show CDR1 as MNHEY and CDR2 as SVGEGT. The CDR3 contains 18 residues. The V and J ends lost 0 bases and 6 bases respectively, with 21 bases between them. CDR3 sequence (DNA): TGTGCCAGCAGTTACTCGGCCTCACCTGGACAGAAGTCTCAGCCCCAGCATTTT. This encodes CASSYSASPGQKSQPQHF.

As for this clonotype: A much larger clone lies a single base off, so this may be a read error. CDR3 sequence reads: CAGSPGLAGRSEQYF. Here the CDR3 DNA reads TGTGCCGGCAGTCCTGGACTAGCGGGAAGATCCGAGCAGTACTTC. This sequence joins TRBV6-1 and TRBJ2-7; TRBD2 matches 12 bases. CDR1 is MNHNS, CDR2 SASEGT, per germline. The CDR3 has 15 amino acids.

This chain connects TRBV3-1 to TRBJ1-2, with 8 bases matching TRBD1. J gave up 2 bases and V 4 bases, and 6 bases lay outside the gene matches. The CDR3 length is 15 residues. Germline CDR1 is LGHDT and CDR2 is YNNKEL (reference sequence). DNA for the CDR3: TGTGCCAGCAGCCCGACAGGGGTTACCAACTATGGCTACACCTTC. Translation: CASSPTGVTNYGYTF.